This passage covers 30 T cell receptor beta chains from one sample sequenced in a study of shared clonotypes between healthy human individuals. Libraries were prepared by immunoSEQ multiplex PCR; TCRdb keeps only in-frame clonotypes and omits some of them. This sample has 850,000 to 1,200,000 clones, with about 76% found just once. Input material: memory CD4+ T cells sorted from blood. Subset of the sample: CD45RA-negative fraction. The receptors originated from a man aged 18 to 30 in good health.

Concerning this clone: The junction and the germline gene differ at one end; a read error may be behind it. The J gene is TRBJ2-2, the V gene TRBV7-7; D ambiguous. The CDR3 spans 12 residues. CDR1 and CDR2 (germline): SSHAT, FNYEAQ (reference sequence). CDR3 DNA sequence: TGTGCTAGCAGCTTACCCTTGGGGGAGCTGTTTTTT. It codes for CASSLPLGELFF.

This sequence joins TRBV7-2 and TRBJ2-7; maybe TRBD1 (6 bases). V gave up 1 base and J gave up 7 bases, with 14 bases separating them. The CDR3 extends over 14 amino acids. The germline V gene encodes CDR1 SGHTA and CDR2 FQGNSA. This chain's CDR3 is CASSLEWGPSEQYF. As DNA, the CDR3 is TGTGCCAGCAGCTTAGAATGGGGGCCGAGTGAGCAGTACTTC.

The V gene is TRBV5-4, the J gene TRBJ1-6, with TRBD1 matching 9 bases. CDR3 length: 15 residues. J gave up 7 bases and V 4 bases, and 6 bases lay outside the gene matches. Germline lookup yields CDR1 SGHNT and CDR2 YYREEE (reference sequence). Here the CDR3 reads CASSVQGALNSPLHF. The CDR3 nucleotides read TGTGCCAGCAGCGTACAGGGGGCTCTAAATTCACCCCTCCACTTT. Drawing the rest from reference TRBV5-4 and TRBJ1-6, the complete variable domain is ETGVTQSPTHLIKTRGQQVTLRCSSQSGHNTVSWYQQALGQGPQFIFQYYREEENGRGNFPPRFSGLQFPNYSSELNVNALELDDSALYLCASSVQGALNSPLHFGNGTRLTVT.

The V gene is TRBV7-2, the J gene TRBJ1-6; TRBD1 is a possible D gene (5 bases). There are 14 residues in the CDR3. V was cut by 5 bases and J by 10 bases, with 15 bases left in between. Germline V CDR1 and CDR2: SGHTA, FQGNSA. The CDR3, as DNA: TGTGCCAGCAGCGGGGGGGATTTAGGGTCACCCCTCCACTTT. Protein: CASSGGDLGSPLHF.

The sample holds a few counts of this clone. Since a much larger clone is just one base distant, this may be a read error. Other DNA sequences in this sample translate to the same CDR3. The chain combines TRBV2 with TRBJ2-7; no definite D call. Germline CDR1 reads SNHLY; CDR2 reads FYNNEI. The CDR3 spans 12 residues. V was shortened by 6 bases and J by 0 bases, with 6 bases between the two germline ends. CDR3 nucleotide sequence: TGTGCCAGCAGCGGCGACTCCTACGAGCAGTACTTC. Amino acid sequence: CASSGDSYEQYF.

The chain couples TRBV18 to TRBJ1-2; TRBD1 aligns across 11 bases. The germline CDR1 and CDR2 sequences are KGHSH and LQKENI. Trimming cost V 6 bases and J 4 bases; bases outside gene matches: 4. This CDR3 has 14 amino acids. In DNA, the CDR3 is TGTGCCAGCTCGGACAGGGGGCTATTCTATGGCTACACCTTC. This translates into CASSDRGLFYGYTF.

The chain couples TRBV6-6 to TRBJ2-7; 9 bases match TRBD2. This CDR3 has 13 amino acids. Unmatched junction bases numbered 6, after V lost 10 bases and J lost 2 bases. Looked up from germline, CDR1 is MNHNY and CDR2 is SVGAGI (reference sequence). The CDR3 here is CATWTSVAYEQYF. The CDR3 bases are TGTGCCACCTGGACTAGCGTAGCCTACGAGCAGTACTTC.

In the case of this clone: The junction departs from the called germline gene at one end, perhaps through a read error. The chain combines TRBV4-3 with TRBJ2-7; either TRBD1 or TRBD2 may supply D (6 bases each). This CDR3 spans 16 amino acids. Germline V CDR1 and CDR2: LGHNA, YSLEER. As DNA, the CDR3 is TGCGCCAGCAGCCAGGACCCCCAAGGGGGGATCCTTCCCACGAACTTC. Encoded protein: CASSQDPQGGILPTNF.

V is TRBV4-1 and J is TRBJ2-3; tentative D call: TRBD2 (6 bases). V lost 1 base and J 1 base, leaving 12 bases between the germline ends. CDR3 length: 16 residues. Germline-derived CDR1 and CDR2 are MGHRA and YSYEKL. The CDR3 nucleotides read TGCGCCAGCAGCCAAGTCCCGAGGGAGGGCACAGATACGCAGTATTTT. Its translation is CASSQVPREGTDTQYF.

The chain uses TRBV5-5 and TRBJ2-7, with a possible D match to TRBD2 (5 bases). Germline CDR1 is SGHKS and CDR2 is YYEKEE (reference sequence). CDR3 size: 14 residues. Trimming cost V 2 bases and J 6 bases, with 15 bases left between them. CDR3 residues: CASSLSLASLEQYF. For the CDR3, the DNA is TGTGCCAGCAGCTTAAGTCTAGCATCCCTCGAGCAGTACTTC.

As regards this clone: The same CDR3 is also encoded by other DNA sequences in this sample. The chain is built from TRBV5-1 and TRBJ2-2; D is ambiguous. V gave up 0 bases and J gave up 0 bases, with 3 bases separating them. The CDR3 covers 14 residues. Germline V CDR1 and CDR2: SGHRS, YFSETQ. CDR3 DNA sequence: TGCGCCAGCAGCTTGGCGTCGAACACCGGGGAGCTGTTTTTT. This translates into CASSLASNTGELFF.

This clone was observed a few times. J is TRBJ1-1 and V is TRBV29-1; D uncertain. Germline CDR1 is SQVTM and CDR2 is ANQGSEA. With 4 bases removed from V and 1 base from J, the gap between germline ends came to 7 bases. CDR3 length: 12 residues. The CDR3 sequence is CSVAQKNTEAFF. As DNA, the CDR3 is TGCAGCGTTGCGCAGAAGAACACTGAAGCTTTCTTT.

The gene calls are TRBV19 and TRBJ2-2; 11 nucleotides agree with TRBD2. From germline, CDR1 is LNHDA and CDR2 SQIVND (reference sequence). The CDR3 totals 15 residues. J lost 6 bases, V lost 8 bases, and 8 bases had no gene match. The CDR3 region has the DNA TGTGCCAGTCGCAGACTAGCGGGATCTGCCGGGGAGCTGTTTTTT. Translated, it gives CASRRLAGSAGELFF.

V is TRBV6-5 and J is TRBJ2-5, with D uncertain. The CDR3 contains 11 residues. Per the germline V gene, CDR1 is MNHEY and CDR2 is SVGAGI. Trimming stripped 5 bases from V and 9 bases from J, with 10 bases between. The CDR3 region is CASSEASAQYF. The CDR3 DNA reads TGTGCCAGCAGTGAAGCGAGTGCCCAGTACTTC.

The chain recombines TRBV14 with TRBJ2-2, with no clear D. The germline CDR1 and CDR2 sequences are SGHDN and FVKESK. The CDR3 is 14 amino acids. Trimming stripped 3 bases from V and 3 bases from J, with 8 bases between. The CDR3 sequence is CASSHYLDTGELFF. CDR3 in DNA: TGTGCCAGCAGCCATTATCTCGACACCGGGGAGCTGTTTTTT.

The gene calls are TRBV6-1 and TRBJ1-1; the match to TRBD1 covers 8 bases. Trimming at V came to 7 bases and at J to 11 bases, leaving 18 bases not matched to a gene. CDR3 size: 15 residues. Germline CDR1 reads MNHNS; CDR2 reads SASEGT. CDR3 loop: CASTPGIDRGREAFF. CDR3 bases: TGTGCCAGCACCCCAGGCATCGACAGGGGACGGGAGGCTTTCTTT.

This clone was counted a few times. The chain has TRBV6-6 and TRBJ2-5; TRBD2 agrees at 11 bases. Germline values: CDR1 MNHNY, CDR2 SVGAGI (reference sequence). The CDR3 has 16 residues. Trimming at V came to 2 bases and at J to 2 bases, leaving 4 bases not matched to a gene. The CDR3 protein is CASSYGSGGGQETQYF. CDR3 sequence (DNA): TGTGCCAGCAGTTACGGTAGCGGGGGGGGACAAGAGACCCAGTACTTC.

This chain joins TRBV6-1 and TRBJ2-5, with no clear D. There are 16 residues in the CDR3. In germline, CDR1 is MNHNS, CDR2 SASEGT. Trimming stripped 1 base from V and 7 bases from J, with 19 bases between. The CDR3 here is CASSEEVDRPLGTQYF. The CDR3 DNA reads as TGTGCCAGCAGTGAAGAGGTGGACCGACCTTTGGGGACCCAGTACTTC.

This chain joins TRBV6-5 and TRBJ1-2, with D tentatively TRBD1 (6 bases). This CDR3 region has 13 residues. Germline CDR1 MNHEY, CDR2 SVGAGI. The V end was cut by 6 bases, the J end by 4 bases, with 12 bases between. The CDR3 DNA reads as TGTGCCAGCAGGACAGGCGCCAGCTATGGCTACACCTTC. Translating gives CASRTGASYGYTF.

The genes are TRBV6-1 and TRBJ1-2; D might be TRBD1 (5 bases). The CDR3 sequence is 14 residues long. CDR1 is MNHNS and CDR2 is SASEGT in the germline V gene. V lost 0 bases to trimming and J lost 6 bases, with 11 bases between them. The CDR3 here is CASSEARGLNGYTF. In DNA form, the CDR3 reads TGTGCCAGCAGTGAAGCGAGGGGTTTGAATGGCTACACCTTC.

With respect to this clone: The same CDR3 is also encoded by other DNA sequences in this sample. The chain carries TRBV18 and TRBJ2-1, with a tentative D call TRBD2 (6 bases). The CDR3 has 15 residues. Germline-derived CDR1 and CDR2 are KGHSH and LQKENI. V was clipped by 0 bases and J by 6 bases, with 12 bases between them. In DNA, the CDR3 is TGTGCCAGCTCACCACCTTCCCCCGGGGGCAATGAGCAGTTCTTC. This encodes CASSPPSPGGNEQFF.

This chain links TRBV11-2 with TRBJ2-3, with TRBD2 identical over 7 bases. The CDR3 runs to 15 residues. From germline, CDR1 is SGHAT and CDR2 FQNNGV. V lost 3 bases and J lost 0; bases outside the gene matches: 3. The DNA for the CDR3 is TGTGCCAGCAGCTTCGGACTAGTTAGCACAGATACGCAGTATTTT. It codes for CASSFGLVSTDTQYF.

This chain links TRBV30 with TRBJ2-3; D possibly corresponds to TRBD2 (6 bases). Per germline, CDR1 GTSNPN and CDR2 SVGIG (reference sequence). There are 12 residues in the CDR3. Trimming removed 5 bases at V and 6 bases at J, with 12 bases between. For the CDR3, the DNA is TGTGCCTGGGATCCCGGAGGGGATACGCAGTATTTT. It is translated as CAWDPGGDTQYF.

This clone occurred a few times. The genes are TRBV7-9 and TRBJ2-2; the D is unclear. This CDR3 spans 13 amino acids. Looked up from germline, CDR1 is SEHNR and CDR2 is FQNEAQ (reference sequence). The ends were cut back, 0 bases at V and 3 bases at J, with 2 bases in the middle. The CDR3 DNA follows: TGTGCCAGCAGCTTAGCGCACACCGGGGAGCTGTTTTTT. Residues: CASSLAHTGELFF.

This chain connects TRBV19 to TRBJ1-2; a possible D gene is TRBD1 (6 bases). The CDR3 runs 13 residues. From germline, CDR1 is LNHDA and CDR2 SQIVND (reference sequence). V was cut by 6 bases and J by 8 bases, with 16 bases left in between. The CDR3 loop reads CASSRGGPFGYTF. CDR3 DNA: TGTGCCAGTAGCAGGGGCGGCCCATTCGGCTACACCTTC.

As to this clone: Other DNA variants within this sample encode the same CDR3. The V gene is TRBV18, the J gene TRBJ2-3; 7 nucleotides line up with TRBD2. The CDR3 extends over 15 amino acids. The trim removed 3 bases at V and 2 bases at J, leaving 5 bases unmatched. CDR1 and CDR2 from the germline V gene are KGHSH and LQKENI. As DNA, the CDR3 is TGTGCCAGCTCACCGCTCACTAGCGCCACAGATACGCAGTATTTT. Its translation: CASSPLTSATDTQYF.

The CDR3 spells CASSSTGEGGGYTF. In DNA, the CDR3 is TGTGCCAGCAGTTCTACAGGGGAGGGGGGGGGCTACACCTTC. This sequence joins TRBV27 and TRBJ1-2, with 7 bases fitting TRBD1. This CDR3 region has 14 residues. V was clipped by 4 bases and J by 8 bases; unmatched bases: 10. The germline V gene encodes CDR1 MNHEY and CDR2 SMNVEV (reference sequence).

For this clone: Other DNA variants within this sample encode the same CDR3. V is TRBV18 and J is TRBJ1-1; D perhaps matches TRBD1 (5 bases). The V and J ends lost 3 bases and 1 base respectively, with 6 bases between them. CDR3 length equals 13 residues. Germline CDR1 is KGHSH and CDR2 is LQKENI. DNA for the CDR3: TGTGCCAGCTCACCCAGGGAGAACACTGAAGCTTTCTTT. Its translation is CASSPRENTEAFF.

This chain uses TRBV10-3 with TRBJ2-7; 7 bases align to TRBD2. J lost 0 bases, V lost 1 base, and 3 bases had no gene match. This CDR3 is built from 15 residues. Germline V CDR1 and CDR2: ENHRY, SYGVKD. The CDR3, as DNA: TGTGCCATCAGTGAGTTTGGGGGGGACTCCTACGAGCAGTACTTC. Translation gives CAISEFGGDSYEQYF.

As for this clone: The sample contains more than one DNA sequence encoding this CDR3. The CDR3 bases are TGTGCCAGCAGCTTGGGAGGCACAGATACGCAGTATTTT. It is translated as CASSLGGTDTQYF. V and J are TRBV7-2 and TRBJ2-3, with TRBD2 as a possible D gene (5 bases). The CDR3 is 13 residues long. Germline V gene lookup returns CDR1 SGHTA and CDR2 FQGNSA. The V gene lost 3 bases and the J gene lost 1 base, with 5 bases spanning the gap.